This T cell receptor beta chain was retrieved from a study of OX40 agonist ivuxolimab in advanced cancers. Germline V gene sequence: CDR1 MNHEY, CDR2 SMNVEV (reference sequence). V lost 6 bases to trimming and J lost 7 bases, with 13 bases between them. The CDR3 has 14 residues. Sequencing was performed with immunoSEQ multiplex PCR; in TCRdb, only in-frame clones are kept and a portion is missing. The sample gives about 69,000 clones, about nine tenths of which show up once; under 3.5% is in the top ten. The clonotype was recovered from an adult with an advanced solid tumor such as melanoma, head and neck, liver or kidney cancer. The rearrangement joins TRBV27 to TRBJ1-6; unclear D gene. Here the sequenced sample was CD4+ or CD8+ T cells sorted from blood, taken in a trial of the OX40 agonist ivuxolimab. The CDR3 region has the DNA TGTGCCAGCAGGGGCCCCTTCCAAAATTCACCCCTCCACTTT. It codes for CASRGPFQNSPLHF.